Each of the 10 T cell receptor beta chains below was sequenced from the same sample in a study of T cells in Graves' hyperthyroidism and ophthalmopathy. Amplified TCR beta CDR3 regions derived from RNA transcripts. The HTBI primer set drove a first-round RT-PCR of the TCR CDR3. TCRdb re-derived calls from the multiplex PCR reads in MiXCR, one entry per CDR3 protein. The sample has over 250,000 distinct CDR3 sequences; under 30% are singletons. The source material was blood. These receptors all come from a man aged 35 to 55 with Graves' hyperthyroidism that later progressed to Graves' ophthalmopathy.

This clonotype was detected only a few times. This chain connects TRBV29-1 to TRBJ1-1; TRBD1 is a possible D gene (6 bases). V was cut by 7 bases and J by 12 bases, with 18 bases left in between. The germline V gene encodes CDR1 SQVTM and CDR2 ANQGSEA. This CDR3 has 11 amino acids. As DNA, the CDR3 is TGCAGCGCCCGCGTGGGGGGGGCAACTTTCTTT. This translates into CSARVGGATFF.

This clonotype was seen at least ten times. The V and J genes are TRBV12-3 or TRBV12-4 and TRBJ1-2, with D perhaps matching TRBD1 (5 bases). This CDR3 has 15 residues. V was trimmed by 3 bases and J by 1 base, leaving 12 bases between them. Here the CDR3 reads CASSFFQGLNYGYTF. The CDR3 nucleotides read TGTGCCAGCAGTTTTTTTCAGGGCCTTAACTATGGCTACACCTTC.

The sample holds many counts of this clonotype. Here the CDR3 omits its conserved ending phenylalanine or tryptophan, so a read error is the likely source. V is TRBV29-1 and J is TRBJ1-1; possibly TRBD1 for D (5 bases). V shed 6 bases and J shed 4 bases, with 6 bases lying between them. The germline CDR1 and CDR2 sequences are SQVTM and ANQGSEA. CDR3 length equals 10 residues. CDR3 amino acids: CSVGLTEAFS. The CDR3 coding sequence is TGCAGCGTGGGACTCACTGAAGCTTTCTCT.

This clonotype was counted many times. The rearrangement uses TRBV15 and TRBJ1-2; D not resolved. There are 13 residues in the CDR3. CDR1 LNHNV and CDR2 YYDKDF come from the germline V gene (reference sequence). Trimming removed 0 bases at V and 8 bases at J, with 10 bases between. This chain's CDR3 is CATSRDLAAGYTF. DNA for the CDR3: TGTGCCACCAGCAGAGATTTGGCCGCAGGCTACACCTTC.

This clonotype has at least ten counts. Here the CDR3 DNA reads TGTGCCAGCAGCTTAGTAGGTCCCGGGGAGCTGTTTTTT. As protein: CASSLVGPGELFF. The rearrangement joins TRBV11-2 to TRBJ2-2, with no clear D. Germline CDR1 and CDR2: SGHAT and FQNNGV. Deletions cut 1 base from V and 6 bases from J, with 6 bases between. The CDR3 sequence is 13 residues long. The variable domain in full, completed from reference TRBV11-2 and TRBJ2-2, reads EAGVAQSPRYKIIEKRQSVAFWCNPISGHATLYWYQQILGQGPKLLIQFQNNGVVDDSQLPKDRFSAERLKGVDSTLKIQPAKLEDSAVYLCASSLVGPGELFFGEGSRLTVL.

This clonotype was picked up many times. CDR3 in amino acids: CASSPPEREPQHF. The CDR3 nucleotides read TGTGCCAGCAGTCCCCCGGAGCGGGAGCCCCAGCATTTT. The chain recombines TRBV6-1 with TRBJ1-5; D not certain. The CDR3 is 13 residues long. The germline V gene encodes CDR1 MNHNS and CDR2 SASEGT. Deletions cut 5 bases from V and 8 bases from J, with 13 bases between.

This rearrangement joins TRBV11-2 to TRBJ2-4, with 7 bases that match TRBD1. The junction had 15 bases not matched to a gene; V was cut back by 2 bases and J by 2 bases. The CDR3 has 19 amino acids. Looked up from germline, CDR1 is SGHAT and CDR2 is FQNNGV. Here the CDR3 DNA reads TGTGCCAGCAGCTTAAATCCTCCAGGGGGTCTTGTGTCCAAAAACATTCAGTACTTC. It is translated as CASSLNPPGGLVSKNIQYF.

This chain uses TRBV12-3 or TRBV12-4 with TRBJ2-7; 11 positions match TRBD2. Trimming took 4 bases from V and 6 from J; bases not matched to a gene: 5. The CDR3 spans 14 residues. In nucleotides, the CDR3 is TGTGCCAGCAGTTCGGGACTAGCGGAAACCGAGCAGTACTTC. This translates into CASSSGLAETEQYF.

The chain employs TRBV12-3 or TRBV12-4 and TRBJ2-5; 13 positions match TRBD2. Losses at the gene ends were 5 bases for V and 1 base for J; bases not matched to a gene: 10. This CDR3 spans 18 amino acids. The CDR3 bases are TGTGCCAGCAGTCCGGGCCGACTAGCGGGAGGACCCCAAGAGACCCAGTACTTC. The encoded protein is CASSPGRLAGGPQETQYF.

This clonotype occurred many times. The rearrangement links TRBV29-1 to TRBJ2-2, with 7 bases matching TRBD2. Losses at the gene ends were 4 bases for V and 4 bases for J; bases not matched to a gene: 6. The germline gives CDR1 SQVTM, CDR2 ANQGSEA. CDR3 size: 14 residues. The CDR3 here is CSVVSGRPTGELFF. The CDR3, as DNA: TGCAGCGTTGTTTCCGGGAGGCCCACCGGGGAGCTGTTTTTT.